The T cell receptor (beta chain) under discussion was sequenced for a study of T cell responses to AZD1222 COVID-19 vaccine. TCRdb's copy holds only in-frame clones and misses some; the assay was immunoSEQ multiplex PCR. The sample has 250,000 to 300,000 clones, around 93% seen once. Germline V gives CDR1 SGHKS, CDR2 YYEKEE (reference sequence). V was cut by 2 bases and J by 6 bases, with 14 bases left in between. The CDR3 has 15 residues. The clonotype was recovered from an adult who received the AZD1222 COVID-19 vaccine. The sequences come from peripheral blood, collected 28 days after the second AZD1222 dose. The chain carries TRBV5-5 and TRBJ2-2; D is unresolved. DNA for the CDR3: TGTGCCAGCAGCTTAACCTATACGCAGGCCGGGGAGCTGTTTTTT. Translated, it gives CASSLTYTQAGELFF.